This T cell receptor beta chain was sequenced in a study of blood T cell repertoires in COVID-19 (dated by TCRdb to the early 2020s). Broadly, across the study: Samples covering the acute and convalescent phases of COVID-19 were provided by collaborators in the United States, Italy and Spain. The prospective study material was composed of cDNA or gDNA derived from T cells, B-cell-depleted T cells, or PBMCs. Subjects who had been exposed to COVID-19, were actively infected with it, or had recovered from it provided the deeply sampled blood TCRbeta repertoires that made up the dataset. The repertoires were released in a freely available public database meant as a resource for research on the immune response to SARS-CoV-2. The samples were drawn from the first 160 participants of the ongoing ImmuneRACE study and from 1,254 subjects provided by 6 global collaborators. The sample metadata nearly always contained a de-identified subject ID, COVID-19 status, age in years and sex. Where HLA class I and class II types were available, the types were taken from metadata supplied by the sample provider, not from assay-based typing. Results and caveats for the whole study, not just this receptor: The amount of clinical and demographic metadata varied by source and participant and was provided uncurated.

This clone was recorded only once. The clone's antigen remains unknown. Qualities for individual bases were not recorded, and no much larger clone is one base off. After removal of 6 bases from V and 5 bases from J, the junction retains 4 bases not matched to a gene. From a lookup of the germline V gene, CDR1 and CDR2 are SGHTA and FQGNSA. Spanning cysteine to phenylalanine, the CDR3 consists of 15 amino acids. Only the CDR3 portion is preserved as DNA: 45 bases, with reading frame beginning at the first base. TCRbeta CDR3 regions were amplified from genomic DNA by means of the immunoSEQ Assay, a bias-controlled multiplex PCR. The paper's processing steps were these. Nucleated cell counts per sample were estimated from amplification of reference gene primers within the assay. Sequence reads were collapsed and filtered to measure the absolute abundance of every unique TCRbeta CDR3 rearrangement. For each sample, productive Simpson clonality was calculated as the square root of Simpson's diversity index across productive rearrangements. Drawn from immuneACCESS, this table holds only the in-frame rearrangements with V and J called that TCRdb kept. Clones are partly lost; checked studies trace under half to an unresolved V gene and leave the rest unexplained. The DNA was the basis for D and trimming; V, J and clone size are from that table. The sample yields tens of thousands of clones; 65% to 80% were counted once. The ten largest account for under 55% of the sample.

Whole blood was collected in K2EDTA tubes by collaborating institutions according to the institutions' own protocols. For TCRbeta analysis, collaborators shipped samples as frozen whole blood, isolated PBMCs, or DNA extracted from either of those sample types. Sequences were obtained from peripheral blood. The chain is assembled from TRBV7-2 and TRBJ2-2, and 12 bases in between align with TRBD2. The source is a human donor in a cohort sampled during active COVID-19. This receptor has the CDR3 CASRLAGGSTGELFF. The DNA is TGTGCCAGCAGACTAGCGGGAGGTTCTACCGGGGAGCTGTTTTTT.